In this sample, the clone carrying this TCR beta chain turned up many times. Its specificity is not known. The sample is drawn from a study of T cells in Graves' hyperthyroidism and ophthalmopathy. This CDR3 contains 14 residues. Germline V gives CDR1 SGHTA, CDR2 FQGNSA. The V gene lost 7 bases and the J gene lost 5 bases, with 15 bases spanning the gap. It was RNA transcripts that yielded the amplified TCR beta CDR3 regions. Primed by the HTBI set, a first-round RT-PCR was run on the TCR CDR3. TCRdb reprocessed the multiplex PCR reads with MiXCR, giving one entry per CDR3 protein. The sample carries 500,000 to 650,000 distinct CDR3 sequences, approximately 49% recorded once. Findings and caveats of the study: Ophthalmopathy got predicted by the model a median around six months before its onset. Within blood appeared most thyroid clonotypes that had expanded above 0.001.

The source material was peripheral blood or thyroid tissue (not recorded which). The source is an adult woman with Graves' disease, either hyperthyroidism or ophthalmopathy (not recorded which). J is TRBJ1-5 and V is TRBV7-2; no firm D call. In nucleotides, the CDR3 is TGTGCCAGCACCTCGTCCCTGGAGGATCAGCCCCAGCATTTT. Translating it yields CASTSSLEDQPQHF. The full variable domain, in which reference TRBV7-2 and TRBJ1-5 provide the parts outside the CDR3, is GAGVSQSPSNKVTEKGKDVELRCDPISGHTALYWYRQSLGQGLEFLIYFQGNSAPDKSGLPSDRFSAERTGGSVSTLTIQRTQQEDSAVYLCASTSSLEDQPQHFGDGTRLSIL.